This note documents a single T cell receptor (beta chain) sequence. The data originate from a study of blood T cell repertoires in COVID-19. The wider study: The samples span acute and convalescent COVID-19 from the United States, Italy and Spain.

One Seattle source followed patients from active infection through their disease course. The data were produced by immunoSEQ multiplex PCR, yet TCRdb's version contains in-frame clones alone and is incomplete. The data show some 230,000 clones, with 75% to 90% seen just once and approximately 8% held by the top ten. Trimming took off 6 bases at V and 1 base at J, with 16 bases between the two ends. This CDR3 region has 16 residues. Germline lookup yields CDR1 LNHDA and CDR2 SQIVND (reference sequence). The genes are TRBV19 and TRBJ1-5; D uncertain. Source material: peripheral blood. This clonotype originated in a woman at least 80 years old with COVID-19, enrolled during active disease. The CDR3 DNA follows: TGTGCCAGTAGGAGGACTACCTTTAACAGCAATCAGCCCCAGCATTTT. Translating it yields CASRRTTFNSNQPQHF.